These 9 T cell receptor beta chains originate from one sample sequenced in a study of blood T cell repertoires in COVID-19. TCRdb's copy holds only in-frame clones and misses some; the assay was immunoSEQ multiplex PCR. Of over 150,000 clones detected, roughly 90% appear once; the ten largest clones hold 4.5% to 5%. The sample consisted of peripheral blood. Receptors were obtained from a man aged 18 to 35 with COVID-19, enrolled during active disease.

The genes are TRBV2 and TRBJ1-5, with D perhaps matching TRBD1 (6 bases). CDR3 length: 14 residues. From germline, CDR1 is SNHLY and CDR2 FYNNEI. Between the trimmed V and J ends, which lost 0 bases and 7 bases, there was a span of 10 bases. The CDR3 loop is CASSEATGRQPQHF. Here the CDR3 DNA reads TGTGCCAGCAGTGAAGCGACAGGCAGACAGCCCCAGCATTTT.

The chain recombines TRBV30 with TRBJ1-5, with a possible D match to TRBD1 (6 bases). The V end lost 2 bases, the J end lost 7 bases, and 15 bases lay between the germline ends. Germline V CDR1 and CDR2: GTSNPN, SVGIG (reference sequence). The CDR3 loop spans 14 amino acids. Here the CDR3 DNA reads TGTGCCTGGAGTATACAGGGAGTGAGGCAGCCCCAGCATTTT. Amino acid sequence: CAWSIQGVRQPQHF.

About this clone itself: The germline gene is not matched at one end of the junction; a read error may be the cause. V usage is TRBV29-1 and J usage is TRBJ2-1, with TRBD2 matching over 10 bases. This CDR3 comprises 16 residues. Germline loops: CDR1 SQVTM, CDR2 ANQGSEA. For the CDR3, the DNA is TGCAGCGTGGAAGGACTAGCGGAGGGCTCCTACAATGAGCAGTTCTTC. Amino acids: CSVEGLAEGSYNEQFF.

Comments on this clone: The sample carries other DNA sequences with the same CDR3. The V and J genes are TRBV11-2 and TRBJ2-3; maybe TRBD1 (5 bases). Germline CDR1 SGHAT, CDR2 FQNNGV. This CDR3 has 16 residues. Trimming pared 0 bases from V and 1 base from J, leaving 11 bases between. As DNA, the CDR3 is TGTGCCAGCAGCTTAGATCGTACAGGAGGCACAGATACGCAGTATTTT. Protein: CASSLDRTGGTDTQYF.

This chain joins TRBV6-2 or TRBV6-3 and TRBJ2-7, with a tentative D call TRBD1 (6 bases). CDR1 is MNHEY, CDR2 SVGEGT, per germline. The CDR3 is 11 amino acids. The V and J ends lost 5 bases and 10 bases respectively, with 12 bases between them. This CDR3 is CASSDRSGQYF. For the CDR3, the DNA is TGTGCCAGCAGTGACAGGTCTGGACAGTACTTC.

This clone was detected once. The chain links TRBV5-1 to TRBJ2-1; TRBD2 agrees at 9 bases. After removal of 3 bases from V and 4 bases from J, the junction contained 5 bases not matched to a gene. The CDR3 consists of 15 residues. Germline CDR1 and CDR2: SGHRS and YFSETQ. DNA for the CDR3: TGCGCCAGCAGCTCGCGACTAGCGGAATACAATGAGCAGTTCTTC. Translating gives CASSSRLAEYNEQFF.

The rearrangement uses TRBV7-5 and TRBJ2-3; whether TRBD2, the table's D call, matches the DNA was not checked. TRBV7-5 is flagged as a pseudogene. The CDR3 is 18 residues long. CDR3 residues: CARSSERTSGSIADTQYF. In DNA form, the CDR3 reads TGTGCCAGAAGCTCAGAAAGGACTAGCGGGAGTATTGCAGATACGCAGTATTTT.

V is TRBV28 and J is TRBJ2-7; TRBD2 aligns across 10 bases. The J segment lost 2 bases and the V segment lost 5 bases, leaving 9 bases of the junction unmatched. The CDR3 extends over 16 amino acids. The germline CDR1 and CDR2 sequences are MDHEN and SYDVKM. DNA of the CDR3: TGTGCCAGCAGTCCTCTCCCTGGGACTAGCGCCTACGAGCAGTACTTC. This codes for CASSPLPGTSAYEQYF.

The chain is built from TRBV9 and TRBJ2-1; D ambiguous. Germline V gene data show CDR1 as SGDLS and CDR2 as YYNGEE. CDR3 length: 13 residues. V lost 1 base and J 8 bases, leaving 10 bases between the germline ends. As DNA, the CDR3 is TGTGCCAGCAGCGTATCCCCCAGTGATGAGCAGTTCTTC. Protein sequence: CASSVSPSDEQFF.